This TCR beta chain emerged from a study of blood T cells in healthy people across ages. Germline V CDR1 and CDR2: SEHNR, FQNEAQ (reference sequence). The CDR3 length is 18 residues. Isolation per sample recovered at least 7 million PBMCs. Samples each yielded at least 6 micrograms of total RNA. The study's findings and limits: With naive T cell percentage, TCR beta diversity showed a strong correlation.

The authors ran a second PCR of roughly 6 to 12 cycles using a sample-barcoded 5' primer and a J-beta primer mix. Via MiXCR, TCRdb re-called the 5' RACE reads, giving one row per CDR3 protein. This sample carries over a million distinct CDR3 sequences, approximately 42% of them seen once, and the ten largest clones take less than 5%. A note on this clonotype: What it binds is unknown. One end of the junction does not line up with germline, which may come from a read error.

This chain connects TRBV7-9 to TRBJ1-1; TRBD1 matches 7 bases. The sequence was obtained from a woman younger than 35 in good health. Material for sequencing was blood. CDR3 sequence (DNA): TGTGCTAGCAGCTTAGATGAAGTGGGGACAGACCCCAATACTGAAGCTTTCTTT. Protein product: CASSLDEVGTDPNTEAFF.